These T cell receptor beta chains were read from a single sample in a study of technical replicates of blood from a few donors. Profiled with immunoSEQ multiplex PCR; TCRdb holds only in-frame clones, not every one. Here the sample spans approximately 70,000 clones, roughly 91% being singletons. Sequencing was done on a sample of T cells isolated from PBMCs. The receptors originated from a human donor in good health. Some clones in this sample may be carry-over from other donors' samples. Each CDR3 is given with its conserved first and last residue. Each record gives: D gene, clone size, V gene, J gene, CDR3 protein, CDR3 DNA. The D gene is left open where the match is weak. Not every row has a clone size; where given, it reads once, few, many or a size class.

d_gene: TRBD2; abundance: .; v_gene: TRBV11-2; j_gene: TRBJ2-6; CDR3aa: CASSSVGLAGAGANVLTF; CDR3nt: TGTGCCAGCAGCTCGGTAGGACTAGCGGGAGCTGGGGCCAACGTCCTGACTTTC
d_gene: .; abundance: few; v_gene: TRBV21-1; j_gene: TRBJ1-4; CDR3aa: CASSKALGGAVEKLFF; CDR3nt: TGTGCCAGCAGCAAAGCGCTCGGGGGGGCCGTGGAAAAACTGTTTTTT
d_gene: TRBD2; abundance: .; v_gene: TRBV7-9; j_gene: TRBJ2-5; CDR3aa: CASSLTNRLAGPQETQYF; CDR3nt: TGTGCCAGCAGCTTAACTAACCGACTAGCAGGTCCTCAAGAGACCCAGTACTTC
d_gene: TRBD2; abundance: once; v_gene: TRBV11-3; j_gene: TRBJ2-1; CDR3aa: CASRGEDNEQFF; CDR3nt: TGTGCCAGCCGGGGGGAGGACAATGAGCAGTTCTTC
d_gene: TRBD1; abundance: .; v_gene: TRBV2; j_gene: TRBJ2-2; CDR3aa: CASTPGTGHTGELFF; CDR3nt: TGTGCCAGCACCCCCGGGACAGGGCACACCGGGGAGCTGTTTTTT
d_gene: .; abundance: .; v_gene: TRBV9; j_gene: TRBJ2-2; CDR3aa: CASSVTSGSNTGELFF; CDR3nt: TGTGCCAGCAGCGTTACTTCGGGGTCCAACACCGGGGAGCTGTTTTTT
d_gene: .; abundance: once; v_gene: TRBV7-9; j_gene: TRBJ1-2; CDR3aa: CASSLDSRLYDGYTF; CDR3nt: TGTGCCAGCAGCTTAGATAGCCGTTTGTACGATGGCTACACCTTC
d_gene: .; abundance: .; v_gene: TRBV6-1; j_gene: TRBJ2-7; CDR3aa: CASSELDSEAYEQYF; CDR3nt: TGTGCCAGCAGTGAACTGGACAGCGAAGCGTACGAGCAGTACTTC
d_gene: .; abundance: .; v_gene: TRBV4-1; j_gene: TRBJ1-5; CDR3aa: CASGPPGVQPQHF; CDR3nt: TGCGCCAGCGGCCCGCCAGGGGTTCAGCCCCAGCATTTT
d_gene: .; abundance: .; v_gene: TRBV30; j_gene: TRBJ2-3; CDR3aa: CAWSGGENTQYF; CDR3nt: TGTGCCTGGAGTGGGGGGGAAAATACGCAGTATTTT
d_gene: .; abundance: few; v_gene: TRBV9; j_gene: TRBJ1-1; CDR3aa: CASSVGRGNTEAFF; CDR3nt: TGTGCCAGCAGCGTAGGTCGGGGGAACACTGAAGCTTTCTTT
d_gene: TRBD2; abundance: few; v_gene: TRBV28; j_gene: TRBJ2-7; CDR3aa: CASSLTSGRISYEQYF; CDR3nt: TGTGCCAGCAGTTTGACTAGCGGGAGAATCTCCTACGAGCAGTACTTC
d_gene: .; abundance: .; v_gene: TRBV6-5; j_gene: TRBJ2-7; CDR3aa: CASSYSHRPTPYEQYF; CDR3nt: TGTGCCAGCAGTTACTCCCACCGCCCCACTCCGTACGAGCAGTACTTC
d_gene: .; abundance: once; v_gene: TRBV7-9; j_gene: TRBJ1-4; CDR3aa: CASSLIIGLNEKLFF; CDR3nt: TGTGCCAGCAGCTTAATCATCGGTCTTAATGAAAAACTGTTTTTT
d_gene: TRBD1; abundance: .; v_gene: TRBV28; j_gene: TRBJ2-3; CDR3aa: CASSPSTGAVTLNDTQYF; CDR3nt: TGTGCCAGCAGTCCATCTACAGGGGCGGTGACACTCAACGATACGCAGTATTTT
d_gene: .; abundance: .; v_gene: TRBV5-6; j_gene: TRBJ2-5; CDR3aa: CASSISLETQYF; CDR3nt: TGTGCCAGCAGCATCTCTTTAGAGACCCAGTACTTC
d_gene: TRBD2; abundance: .; v_gene: TRBV29-1; j_gene: TRBJ2-5; CDR3aa: CSVVLAGRTQETQYF; CDR3nt: TGCAGCGTTGTTCTAGCGGGTAGGACTCAAGAGACCCAGTACTTC
d_gene: TRBD1; abundance: .; v_gene: TRBV2; j_gene: TRBJ2-4; CDR3aa: CASSDKGAGKNIQYF; CDR3nt: TGTGCCAGCAGTGATAAGGGGGCGGGCAAAAACATTCAGTACTTC
d_gene: TRBD2; abundance: .; v_gene: TRBV5-4; j_gene: TRBJ2-7; CDR3aa: CASSSGTSKGEQYF; CDR3nt: TGTGCCAGCAGTTCCGGGACTAGCAAAGGCGAGCAGTACTTC